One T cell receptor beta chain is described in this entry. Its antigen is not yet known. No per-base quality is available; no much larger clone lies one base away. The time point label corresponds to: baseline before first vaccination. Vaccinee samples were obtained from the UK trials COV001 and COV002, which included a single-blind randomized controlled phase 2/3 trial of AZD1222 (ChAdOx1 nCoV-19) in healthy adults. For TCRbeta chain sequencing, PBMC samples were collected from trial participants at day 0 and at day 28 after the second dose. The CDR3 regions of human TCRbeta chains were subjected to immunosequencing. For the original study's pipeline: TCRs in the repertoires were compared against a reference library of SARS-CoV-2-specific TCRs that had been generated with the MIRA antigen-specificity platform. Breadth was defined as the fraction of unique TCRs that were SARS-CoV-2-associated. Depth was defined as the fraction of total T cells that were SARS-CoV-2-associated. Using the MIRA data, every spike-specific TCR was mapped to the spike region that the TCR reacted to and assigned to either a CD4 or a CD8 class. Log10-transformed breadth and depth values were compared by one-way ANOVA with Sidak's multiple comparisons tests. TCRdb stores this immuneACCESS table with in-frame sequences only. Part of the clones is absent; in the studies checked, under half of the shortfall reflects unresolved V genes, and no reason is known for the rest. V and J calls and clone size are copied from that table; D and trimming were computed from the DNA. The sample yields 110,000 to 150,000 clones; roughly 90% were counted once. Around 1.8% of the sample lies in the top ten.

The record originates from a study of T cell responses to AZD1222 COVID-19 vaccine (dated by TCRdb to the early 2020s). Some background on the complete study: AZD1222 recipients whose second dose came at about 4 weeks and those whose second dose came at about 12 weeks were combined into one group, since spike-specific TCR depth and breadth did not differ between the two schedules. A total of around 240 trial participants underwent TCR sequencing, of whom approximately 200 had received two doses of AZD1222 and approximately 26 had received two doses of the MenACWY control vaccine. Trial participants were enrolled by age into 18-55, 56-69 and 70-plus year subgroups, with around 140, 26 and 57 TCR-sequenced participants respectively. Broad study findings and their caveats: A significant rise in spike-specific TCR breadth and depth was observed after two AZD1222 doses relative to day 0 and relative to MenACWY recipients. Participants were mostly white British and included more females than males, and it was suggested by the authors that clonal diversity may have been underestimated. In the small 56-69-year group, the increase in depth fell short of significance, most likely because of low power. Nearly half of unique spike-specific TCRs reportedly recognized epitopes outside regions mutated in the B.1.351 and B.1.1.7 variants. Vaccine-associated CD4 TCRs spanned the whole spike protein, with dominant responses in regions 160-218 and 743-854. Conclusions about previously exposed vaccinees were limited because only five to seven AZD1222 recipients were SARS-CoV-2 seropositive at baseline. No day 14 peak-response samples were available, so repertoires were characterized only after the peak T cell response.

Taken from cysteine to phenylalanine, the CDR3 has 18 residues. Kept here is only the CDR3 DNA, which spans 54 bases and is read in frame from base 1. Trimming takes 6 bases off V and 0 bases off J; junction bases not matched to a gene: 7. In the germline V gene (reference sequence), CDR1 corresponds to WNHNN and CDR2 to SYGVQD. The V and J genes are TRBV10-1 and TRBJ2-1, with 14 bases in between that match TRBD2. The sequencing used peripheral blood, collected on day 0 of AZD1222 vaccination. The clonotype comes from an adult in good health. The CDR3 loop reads CASSPGLAGEGSYNEQFF. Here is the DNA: TGCGCCAGCAGCCCGGGACTAGCGGGGGAGGGCTCCTACAATGAGCAGTTCTTC.